These 12 T cell receptor beta chains came from one sample sequenced in a study of shared clonotypes between healthy human individuals. Using immunoSEQ multiplex PCR, the repertoire was profiled, and TCRdb retains in-frame clones only, with some absent. This repertoire shows approximately 500,000 clones, about 80% found once; its top ten account for roughly an eighth. The sample was PBMCs. The receptors were sampled from a woman in her forties in good health. Some clones in this sample may be carry-over from other donors' samples.

Points on this clone: Mismatch with germline at one junction end may stem from a read error. The V call is TRBV10-2, the J call TRBJ1-2, with TRBD1 as a possible D gene (6 bases). CDR3 length: 14 residues. Germline V gives CDR1 WSHSY, CDR2 SAAADI. The CDR3 coding sequence is TGCGCCAGCAGTGAGTCGGCCCTAGGACAGTACGCTCCCTTC. Protein: CASSESALGQYAPF.

CDR3 DNA: TGTGCCAGCAGTTTAGGTGGGGCGGGAGGCCACTACAATGAGCAGTTCTTC. It specifies CASSLGGAGGHYNEQFF. V is TRBV28 and J is TRBJ2-1; 8 bases agree with TRBD2. There are 17 residues in the CDR3. CDR1 and CDR2 (germline): MDHEN, SYDVKM. J lost 3 bases, V lost 2 bases, and 9 bases had no gene match.

V gene TRBV18 combines with J gene TRBJ1-3, with 9 bases fitting TRBD1. Germline CDR1 is KGHSH and CDR2 is LQKENI. The CDR3 is made up of 15 amino acids. V lost 3 bases, J lost 5 bases, and 5 bases stayed unmatched. The CDR3, as DNA: TGTGCCAGCTCACCCTCTGGACAGGGGAGAAACACCATATATTTT. As protein: CASSPSGQGRNTIYF.

The CDR3 nucleotides are TGTGCCATCCTCTGGACTAGCGGGAGGAATGAGCAGTTCTTC. As protein: CAILWTSGRNEQFF. J is TRBJ2-1 and V is TRBV2; 14 positions match TRBD2. Per germline, CDR1 SNHLY and CDR2 FYNNEI. The V and J ends lost 10 bases and 7 bases, in that order; junction bases with no gene match: 6. The CDR3 length is 14 residues.

A single count supports this clone. This chain joins TRBV9 and TRBJ2-5; D is tentatively TRBD1 or TRBD2 (5 bases each). Germline V gene lookup returns CDR1 SGDLS and CDR2 YYNGEE. This CDR3 contains 14 residues. V was pared by 0 bases and J by 5 bases, with 11 bases between. CDR3 coding DNA: TGTGCCAGCAGCGTAGCCCAGGGCGGGGAGACCCAGTACTTC. Translation: CASSVAQGGETQYF.

This clone has a handful of counts. For the CDR3, the DNA is TGTGCCAGCAGTGACGGTTTTTACGAGCAGTACTTC. Amino acids: CASSDGFYEQYF. V gene TRBV6-1 combines with J gene TRBJ2-7; D gene uncertain. Trimming removed 3 bases from V and 4 bases from J, with 7 bases in between. The CDR3 is made up of 12 amino acids. Germline V gene data show CDR1 as MNHNS and CDR2 as SASEGT.

The chain couples TRBV4-1 to TRBJ2-2; 10 bases are a match to TRBD1. The CDR3 extends over 16 amino acids. Germline-derived CDR1 and CDR2 are MGHRA and YSYEKL. V was pared by 2 bases and J by 7 bases, with 7 bases of the junction left unmatched. The CDR3 region is CASSQLDRGGGGELFF. As DNA, the CDR3 is TGCGCCAGCAGCCAACTGGACAGGGGGGGTGGCGGGGAGCTGTTTTTT.

There are a few counts of this clone. The rearrangement links TRBV7-3 to TRBJ2-1, with TRBD2 as a possible D gene (5 bases). The CDR3 spans 16 residues. The germline V gene has CDR1 SGHTA and CDR2 FQGTGA. V dropped 6 bases and J dropped 1 base, with 16 bases sitting between them. The CDR3 is CASSYPHGGSYNEQFF. CDR3 DNA sequence: TGTGCCAGCAGTTACCCTCACGGAGGTTCCTACAATGAGCAGTTCTTC.

This clone occurred once. This chain uses TRBV7-3 with TRBJ2-1; TRBD1 might be the D (6 bases). There are 14 residues in the CDR3. Germline lookup yields CDR1 SGHTA and CDR2 FQGTGA. V was shortened by 5 bases and J by 7 bases, with 15 bases between the two germline ends. CDR3 nucleotides: TGTGCCAGCAGCCCCGGACAGACGTGGAATGAGCAGTTCTTC. The encoded protein is CASSPGQTWNEQFF. The complete variable domain, with remaining parts taken from reference TRBV7-3 and TRBJ2-1, reads GAGVSQTPSNKVTEKGKYVELRCDPISGHTALYWYRQSLGQGPEFLIYFQGTGAADDSGLPNDRFFAVRPEGSVSTLKIQRTERGDSAVYLCASSPGQTWNEQFFGPGTRLTVL.

This chain joins TRBV30 and TRBJ1-5; TRBD1 might be the D (5 bases). The CDR3 loop spans 12 amino acids. V was clipped by 8 bases and J by 2 bases, with 10 bases between them. Per the germline V gene, CDR1 is GTSNPN and CDR2 is SVGIG (reference sequence). The CDR3 DNA follows: TGTGCCCTGGGGGGTGGCAATCAGCCCCAGCATTTT. It translates to CALGGGNQPQHF.

The gene calls are TRBV19 and TRBJ2-7; D is undetermined. Germline CDR1 is LNHDA and CDR2 is SQIVND (reference sequence). The CDR3 is made up of 13 amino acids. V lost 4 bases, J lost 1 base, and 8 bases lay in between. The CDR3 DNA reads TGTGCCAGTAGTACCAGCGATTCCTACGAGCAGTACTTC. It specifies CASSTSDSYEQYF. The full variable domain, rest sourced from reference TRBV19 and TRBJ2-7, is DGGITQSPKYLFRKEGQNVTLSCEQNLNHDAMYWYRQDPGQGLRLIYYSQIVNDFQKGDIAEGYSVSREKKESFPLTVTSAQKNPTAFYLCASSTSDSYEQYFGPGTRLTVT.

To note about this clone: An end of the junction does not agree with germline; a read error may underlie this. V gene TRBV19 combines with J gene TRBJ1-1, with a possible D match to TRBD1 (5 bases). The germline V gene has CDR1 LNHDA and CDR2 SQIVND (reference sequence). The CDR3 is 15 amino acids. The CDR3: CASRPMGGMNTGAFF. The CDR3 coding sequence is TGTGCCAGTAGACCCATGGGGGGGATGAACACTGGAGCTTTCTTT.